Sequencing of this T cell receptor (beta chain) was carried out in a study of T cells after yellow fever vaccination (dated by TCRdb to the late 2010s). Study-level background: The SMART-Seq v4 Ultra Low Input RNA kit was used to prepare libraries from fractions with low cell numbers. Bulk TCR alpha and beta repertoires were sequenced longitudinally to track T-cell clones before and after primary and booster YFV17D yellow fever vaccination. The cohort comprised two healthy male donors, one aged 18 to 29 and one aged 30 to 40 years. Blood samples were taken at several timepoints before and after primary and secondary immunization, and bulk PBMC replicates and cell subsets were isolated.

Instrument on record: Illumina NovaSeq 6000. TCR cDNA was synthesized by 5'RACE template switching, through which a universal primer site and unique molecular identifiers were introduced. Priming of cDNA synthesis was performed from both the TCR alpha and TCR beta constant segments. Two PCR steps were used to amplify libraries, with sample barcodes and sequencing adapters being added in the second step. Libraries were sequenced on Illumina HiSeq 2500 (2x100 bp) or NovaSeq (2x150 bp). In the authors' own workflow: MIGEC handled demultiplexing of reads and collapsing into UMI consensus sequences, while MiXCR performed V(D)J alignment. Clonotypes responding to the vaccine were identified with edgeR on replicate PBMC samples, with the criteria of FDR below 0.01 and a log2 fold change above 5 up to day 15. Bulk clonotypes were assigned CD4 or CD8 identity according to which sequenced CD4 or CD8 repertoire held them at higher abundance. TCRdb reworked the public reads: Q25 trimming with fastp, MiXCR clone assembly, productive beta chains retained. CDR3 protein duplicates are merged, each entry listing the most common genes and DNA. For this entry, the V and J calls and clone size follow TCRdb and not the study's own pipeline. The sample table shows 310,000 or so distinct CDR3 sequences, and approximately 3.8% are seen once. The ten largest clonotypes hold 23% of the sample.

What the treatment or condition label conveys for this sample: live attenuated yellow fever vaccine strain. At each blood-draw timepoint, two biological replicates of bulk PBMCs were collected. PBMCs were isolated from peripheral blood using a standard Ficoll-Paque protocol. TriZol was used to extract RNA from bulk PBMCs, CD4 and CD8 fractions, and dextramer-positive and dextramer-negative fractions. This clonotype was seen a few times. The antigen it recognizes is unknown. One base away there is no much larger clone; base qualities are not given. V ends up 2 bases short and J 0 bases short, with an unmatched junction base count of 3. The germline V gene provides CDR1 SNHLY and CDR2 FYNNEI. The CDR3 has 15 amino acids, counting the end cysteine and phenylalanine. CDR3 DNA is the only sequence kept; it has 45 bases, read in frame from the first base. Beyond this particular receptor, the publication reports: Compared with the primary T-cell response, the secondary T-cell response was weaker but faster, peaking on day 5 rather than day 15. Because the study included only a couple of donors, the extent to which the findings can be generalized is limited. FACS-sorted repertoires could contain abundant contaminating clonotypes from the bulk population, so computational filtering was required. After the booster, most clones that had expanded after primary vaccination were detected again (nearly 98% of CD4 and over 75% of CD8), suggesting broad maintenance of memory. A small share of clonotypes occurred in both CD4 and CD8 compartments, likely arising from convergent recombination.

Recombination connected TRBV2 to TRBJ2-7, with 8 bases matching TRBD2. The input for sequencing was PBMCs, taken on the day of the yellow fever booster vaccination. The TCR comes from a man younger than 35 who received the YFV17D yellow fever vaccine. The CDR3: CASSELAGSSYEQYF. The DNA sequence follows: TGTGCCAGCAGTGAACTAGCGGGCAGCTCCTACGAGCAGTACTTC.